These 18 T cell receptor beta chains were all obtained from the same sample, sequenced in a study of T-cell reconstitution after alpha-beta-depleted transplantation in children. Unique molecular identifiers were used to barcode this TCRbeta library. One entry per CDR3 protein, called by TCRdb with MiXCR from the PCR reads. Of about 580,000 distinct CDR3 sequences in the sample, about 21% were seen once. The source material was PBMCs, mostly from graft donor cells, sampled 360 days after TCRalphabeta/CD19-depleted stem cell transplant. These receptors all stem from a boy younger than two who had a stem cell transplant for acute myeloid leukemia, so the T cells may come from the graft donor.

The chain joins TRBV2 to TRBJ2-1, with 13 bases fitting TRBD2. The germline V gene has CDR1 SNHLY and CDR2 FYNNEI. This CDR3 comprises 18 residues. V shed 4 bases and J 1 base; nucleotides not matched to a gene: 7. The CDR3 sequence is CASSAWTSGGPSYNEQFF. Written as DNA, the CDR3 is TGTGCCAGCAGTGCCTGGACTAGCGGGGGTCCATCCTACAATGAGCAGTTCTTC. Filled out from reference TRBV2 and TRBJ2-1, the complete variable domain reads EPEVTQTPSHQVTQMGQEVILRCVPISNHLYFYWYRQILGQKVEFLVSFYNNEISEKSEIFDDQFSVERPDGSNFTLKIRSTKLEDSAMYFCASSAWTSGGPSYNEQFFGPGTRLTVL.

The rearrangement joins TRBV7-2 to TRBJ2-7; D is possibly TRBD1 (6 bases). The ends were cut back, 5 bases at V and 4 bases at J, with 18 bases in the middle. Germline lookup yields CDR1 SGHTA and CDR2 FQGNSA. The CDR3 spans 15 residues. The CDR3 coding sequence is TGTGCCAGCAGCCGTGGGGGCTGGGGGCTTTACGAGCAGTACTTC. This encodes CASSRGGWGLYEQYF. Filled out from reference TRBV7-2 and TRBJ2-7, the complete variable domain reads GAGVSQSPSNKVTEKGKDVELRCDPISGHTALYWYRQSLGQGLEFLIYFQGNSAPDKSGLPSDRFSAERTGGSVSTLTIQRTQQEDSAVYLCASSRGGWGLYEQYFGPGTRLTVT.

This clonotype was seen ten or more times. V usage is TRBV20-1 and J usage is TRBJ2-7, with TRBD2 identical over 8 bases. V trimming: 5 bases; J trimming: 0 bases; junction bases outside the gene matches: 6. The CDR3 totals 14 residues. Germline CDR1 and CDR2: DFQATT and SNEGSKA (reference sequence). The CDR3 DNA follows: TGCAGTGCTTCCGGGACTAGAGGCTCCTACGAGCAGTACGTC. This sequence encodes CSASGTRGSYEQYV.

In its sample, this clonotype was seen once. The rearrangement links TRBV11-2 to TRBJ2-7; weak D call: TRBD2 (6 bases). CDR3 length: 13 amino acids. In germline, CDR1 is SGHAT, CDR2 FQNNGV. V was clipped by 1 base and J by 5 bases, with 9 bases between them. The CDR3 nucleotides read TGTGCCAGCAGCTTAGTGCGGGGCGACGAGCAGTACGTC. This encodes CASSLVRGDEQYV.

The V and J genes are TRBV11-1 and TRBJ2-2; D not certain. CDR3 length: 15 residues. V lost 3 bases and J lost 6, with 14 bases in between. The V gene's germline CDR1 is SGHAT and CDR2 FQDESV (reference sequence). The CDR3 protein is CASSFGGLLAGELFF. The CDR3 nucleotides read TGTGCCAGCAGCTTTGGTGGCTTACTTGCCGGGGAGCTGTTTTTT.

This clonotype was seen many times. This chain joins TRBV4-3 and TRBJ2-5; no definite D call. Germline CDR1 LGHNA, CDR2 YSLEER. Between the trimmed V and J ends, which lost 0 bases and 5 bases, there was a span of 13 bases. The CDR3 is made up of 15 amino acids. As DNA, the CDR3 is TGCGCCAGCAGCCAAGATCTCGGGCAGGATGAGACCCAGTACTTC. Translating it yields CASSQDLGQDETQYF.

This chain joins TRBV6-1 and TRBJ2-2; D could derive from TRBD1 or TRBD2 (5 bases each). CDR3 size: 15 residues. Trimming removed 6 bases at V and 1 base at J, with 12 bases between. Per the germline V gene, CDR1 is MNHNS and CDR2 is SASEGT. In DNA, the CDR3 is TGTGCCAGCAGGTTGGGGGATTTGAACACCGGGGAGCTGTTTTTT. Translating gives CASRLGDLNTGELFF.

This clonotype occurred many times. This sequence joins TRBV5-6 and TRBJ1-5; no firm D call. Trimming removed 2 bases from V and 0 bases from J, with 6 bases in between. The CDR3 runs 14 residues. The V gene's germline CDR1 is SGHDT and CDR2 YYEEEE. CDR3 DNA sequence: TGTGCCAGCAGCTTTGACGGTAGCAATCAGCCCCAGCATTTT. Its translation: CASSFDGSNQPQHF.

This clonotype was observed a handful of times. The V call is TRBV10-2, the J call TRBJ2-7; a weak D match, TRBD1 (7 bases). The V end was cut by 5 bases, the J end by 6 bases, with 11 bases between. The CDR3 sequence is 12 residues long. Germline CDR1 and CDR2: WSHSY and SAAADI. The CDR3 DNA reads TGCGCCAGCAGTCCCCAGGGGGGCGAGCAGTACGTC. It specifies CASSPQGGEQYV.

This clonotype showed up just a few times. The chain couples TRBV12-3 or TRBV12-4 to TRBJ2-5; possible D gene TRBD1, 6 bases. The CDR3 length is 15 residues. Trimming took 4 bases from V and 3 from J, leaving 15 bases between them. CDR3 loop: CASSSRGTGKETQYF. The CDR3 nucleotides are TGTGCCAGCAGTTCCCGGGGAACAGGGAAAGAGACCCAGTACTTC.

This clonotype has more than one count but fewer than ten. The chain couples TRBV29-1 to TRBJ2-2; D perhaps matches TRBD1 (6 bases). This CDR3 spans 13 amino acids. The V end was cut by 5 bases, the J end by 4 bases, with 11 bases between. Germline CDR1 and CDR2: SQVTM and ANQGSEA. CDR3 amino acids: CSVLDRATGELFF. DNA for the CDR3: TGCAGCGTTCTGGACAGAGCCACCGGGGAGCTGTTTTTT.

This chain uses TRBV20-1 with TRBJ2-1; 12 bases align to TRBD2. This CDR3 has 16 residues. CDR1 is DFQATT, CDR2 SNEGSKA, per germline (reference sequence). Trimming cost V 0 bases and J 8 bases; bases outside gene matches: 8. The chain's CDR3 is CSARDWLAGGPYEQFF. In DNA form, the CDR3 reads TGCAGTGCTAGAGATTGGCTAGCGGGGGGGCCGTATGAGCAGTTCTTC.

This clonotype was picked up a small number of times. V gene TRBV6-1 combines with J gene TRBJ2-4; D perhaps matches TRBD1 (6 bases). Trimming removed 5 bases from V and 5 bases from J, with 16 bases in between. Germline V gene lookup returns CDR1 MNHNS and CDR2 SASEGT. The CDR3 contains 15 residues. CDR3 DNA sequence: TGTGCCAGCAGTCCCCCGGGGACATCAGAAAACATTCAGTACTTC. Protein product: CASSPPGTSENIQYF.

The J gene is TRBJ1-1, the V gene TRBV20-1; no firm D call. CDR1 is DFQATT and CDR2 is SNEGSKA in the germline V gene (reference sequence). The CDR3 has 14 amino acids. Trimming shortened V by 6 bases and J by 0 bases, and 14 bases separated the two germline ends. The CDR3 is CSAFKEGMNTEAFF. DNA for the CDR3: TGCAGTGCCTTCAAGGAGGGCATGAACACTGAAGCTTTCTTT.

This clonotype has just a few counts. This CDR3 is CASSRGRVGLAVREQYV. In nucleotides, the CDR3 is TGTGCCAGCAGCAGAGGCCGGGTGGGGCTAGCCGTACGCGAGCAGTACGTC. This chain links TRBV11-2 with TRBJ2-7; D possibly matches TRBD1 or TRBD2 (5 bases each). The CDR3 runs to 17 residues. Trimming shortened V by 5 bases and J by 6 bases, and 26 bases separated the two germline ends. The germline gives CDR1 SGHAT, CDR2 FQNNGV.

The genes are TRBV3-1 and TRBJ2-7; weak D call: TRBD1 (6 bases). Trimming took off 4 bases at V and 2 bases at J, with 12 bases between the two ends. The CDR3 is 14 amino acids. Germline CDR1 LGHDT, CDR2 YNNKEL (reference sequence). The CDR3 region is CASSPWGQPYEQYF. CDR3 DNA: TGTGCCAGCAGCCCCTGGGGACAACCCTACGAGCAGTACTTC.

A few counts support this clonotype. The chain recombines TRBV13 with TRBJ1-1, with unresolved D. The CDR3 has 13 residues. CDR1 and CDR2 (germline): PRHDT, FYEKMQ (reference sequence). Trimming cost V 7 bases and J 4 bases, with 13 bases left between them. The CDR3, as DNA: TGTGCCAGCAAGGAGGGTATGGCCACTGAAGCTTTCTTT. This encodes CASKEGMATEAFF.

This clonotype has only a few counts. The J gene is TRBJ2-4, the V gene TRBV29-1; D possibly corresponds to TRBD2 (5 bases). Trimming stripped 5 bases from V and 4 bases from J, with 21 bases between. This CDR3 has 16 residues. From germline, CDR1 is SQVTM and CDR2 ANQGSEA. CDR3 sequence reads: CSVPAPDSGEKNIQYF. Here the CDR3 DNA reads TGCAGCGTTCCTGCCCCGGACTCTGGCGAAAAAAACATTCAGTACTTC. The whole variable domain, remainder taken from reference TRBV29-1 and TRBJ2-4, is SAVISQKPSRDICQRGTSLTIQCQVDSQVTMMFWYRQQPGQSLTLIATANQGSEATYESGFVIDKFPISRPNLTFSTLTVSNMSPEDSSIYLCSVPAPDSGEKNIQYFGAGTRLSVL.